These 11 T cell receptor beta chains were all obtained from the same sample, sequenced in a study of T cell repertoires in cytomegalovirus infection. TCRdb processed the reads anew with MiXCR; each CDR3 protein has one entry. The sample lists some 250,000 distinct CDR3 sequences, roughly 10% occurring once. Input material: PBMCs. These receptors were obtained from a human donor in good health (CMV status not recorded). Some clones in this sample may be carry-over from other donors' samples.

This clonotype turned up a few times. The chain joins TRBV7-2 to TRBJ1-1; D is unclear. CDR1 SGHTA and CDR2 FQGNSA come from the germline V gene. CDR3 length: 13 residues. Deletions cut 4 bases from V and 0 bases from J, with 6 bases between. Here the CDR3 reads CASSSHLNTEAFF. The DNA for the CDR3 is TGTGCCAGCAGCTCGCACTTGAACACTGAAGCTTTCTTT.

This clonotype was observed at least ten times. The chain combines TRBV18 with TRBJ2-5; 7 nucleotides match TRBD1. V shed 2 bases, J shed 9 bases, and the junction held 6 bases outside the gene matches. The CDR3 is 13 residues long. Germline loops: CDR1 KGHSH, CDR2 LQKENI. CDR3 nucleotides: TGTGCCAGCTCACCAGGGACAGACACACCCCAGTACTTC. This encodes CASSPGTDTPQYF.

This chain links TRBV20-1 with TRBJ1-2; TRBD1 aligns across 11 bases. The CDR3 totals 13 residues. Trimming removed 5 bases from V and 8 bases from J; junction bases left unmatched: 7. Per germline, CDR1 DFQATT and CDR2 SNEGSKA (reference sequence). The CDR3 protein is CSAWDRGTLGYTF. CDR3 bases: TGCAGTGCTTGGGACAGGGGGACGTTGGGCTACACCTTC.

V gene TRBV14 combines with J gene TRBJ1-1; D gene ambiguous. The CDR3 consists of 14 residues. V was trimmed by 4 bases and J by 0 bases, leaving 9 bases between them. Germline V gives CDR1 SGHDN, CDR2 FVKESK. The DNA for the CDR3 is TGTGCCAGCAGCCGGGCGGGGATGAACACTGAAGCTTTCTTT. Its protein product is CASSRAGMNTEAFF.

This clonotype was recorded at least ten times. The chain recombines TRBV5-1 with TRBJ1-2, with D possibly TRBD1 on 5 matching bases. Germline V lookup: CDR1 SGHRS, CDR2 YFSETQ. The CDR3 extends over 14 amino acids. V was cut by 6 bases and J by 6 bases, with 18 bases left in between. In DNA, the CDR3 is TGCGCCAGCAACTCGGCGGGCGGGGCCGATGGCTACACCTTC. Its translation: CASNSAGGADGYTF.

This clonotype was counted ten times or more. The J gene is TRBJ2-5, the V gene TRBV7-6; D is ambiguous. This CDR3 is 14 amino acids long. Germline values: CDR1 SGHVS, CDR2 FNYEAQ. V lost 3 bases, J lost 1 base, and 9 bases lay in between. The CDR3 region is CASSFSTAQETQYF. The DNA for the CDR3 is TGTGCCAGCAGCTTTTCAACCGCCCAAGAGACCCAGTACTTC.

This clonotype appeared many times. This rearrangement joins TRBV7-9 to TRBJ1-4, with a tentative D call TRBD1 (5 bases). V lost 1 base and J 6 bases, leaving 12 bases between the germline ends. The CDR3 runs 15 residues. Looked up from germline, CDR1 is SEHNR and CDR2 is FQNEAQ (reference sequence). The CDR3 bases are TGTGCCAGCAGCTTAGGCGGGGCCGGGGATGAAAAACTGTTTTTT. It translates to CASSLGGAGDEKLFF.

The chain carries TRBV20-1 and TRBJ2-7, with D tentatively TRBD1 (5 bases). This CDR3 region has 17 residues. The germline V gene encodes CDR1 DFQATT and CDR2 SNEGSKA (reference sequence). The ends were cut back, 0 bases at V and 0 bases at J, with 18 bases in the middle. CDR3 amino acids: CSARDPWGTQGSYEQYF. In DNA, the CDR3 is TGCAGTGCTAGAGATCCCTGGGGCACGCAGGGCTCCTACGAGCAGTACTTC.

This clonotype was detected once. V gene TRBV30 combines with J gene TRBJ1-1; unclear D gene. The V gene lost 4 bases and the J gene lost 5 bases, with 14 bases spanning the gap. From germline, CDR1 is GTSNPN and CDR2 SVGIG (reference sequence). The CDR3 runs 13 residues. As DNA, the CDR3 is TGTGCCTGGACCATTGGACGGTCGACTGAAGCTTTCTTT. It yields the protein CAWTIGRSTEAFF.

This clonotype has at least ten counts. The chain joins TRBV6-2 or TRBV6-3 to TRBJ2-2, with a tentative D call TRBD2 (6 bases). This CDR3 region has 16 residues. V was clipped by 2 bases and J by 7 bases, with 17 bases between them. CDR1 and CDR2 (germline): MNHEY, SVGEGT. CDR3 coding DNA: TGTGCCAGCAGTTACCCGCCGGGACTCGCGGGCGGGGAGCTGTTTTTT. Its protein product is CASSYPPGLAGGELFF.

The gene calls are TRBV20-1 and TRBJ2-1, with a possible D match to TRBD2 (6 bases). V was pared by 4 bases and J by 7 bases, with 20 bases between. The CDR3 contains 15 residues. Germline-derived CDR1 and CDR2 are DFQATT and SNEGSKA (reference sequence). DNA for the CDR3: TGCAGTGCTAACCCGACCTCGGGGACTTCAAATGAGCAGTTCTTC. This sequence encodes CSANPTSGTSNEQFF.